What follows are 32 T cell receptor beta chains derived from one specimen sequenced in a study of blood T cell repertoires in COVID-19. Here immunoSEQ multiplex PCR was the method, and the copy in TCRdb shows in-frame clones only, minus some. The profile shows 140,000 or so clones, around 90% of them singletons. The sample consisted of peripheral blood. The receptor source for this set is a human donor in a cohort sampled during active COVID-19.

The rearrangement joins TRBV28 to TRBJ2-7; 9 nucleotides align to TRBD1. The CDR3 has 14 residues. The junction had 5 bases not matched to a gene; V was cut back by 3 bases and J by 5 bases. Germline V lookup: CDR1 MDHEN, CDR2 SYDVKM. The CDR3 here is CASSFYRGLDEQYF. The CDR3 DNA follows: TGTGCCAGCAGTTTCTACAGGGGGCTGGACGAGCAGTACTTC.

This chain connects TRBV5-1 to TRBJ2-5, with 8 bases aligning to TRBD2. The CDR3 covers 14 residues. Germline trimming cut 4 bases from V and 5 bases from J; bases unmatched to any gene: 7. Germline V gene data show CDR1 as SGHRS and CDR2 as YFSETQ. DNA for the CDR3: TGCGCCAGCAGCCCCGGCGGGGGGCCGGAGACCCAGTACTTC. Translation: CASSPGGGPETQYF.

The J gene is TRBJ2-1, the V gene TRBV6-5; a weak D match, TRBD1 (5 bases). CDR1 MNHEY and CDR2 SVGAGI come from the germline V gene. The CDR3 has 14 amino acids. V was cut by 2 bases and J by 0 bases, with 5 bases left in between. Here the CDR3 reads CASSYDSSYNEQFF. The DNA for the CDR3 is TGTGCCAGCAGTTACGACAGCTCCTACAATGAGCAGTTCTTC.

This rearrangement joins TRBV18 to TRBJ2-1; 13 nucleotides agree with TRBD2. CDR3 size: 16 residues. CDR1 KGHSH and CDR2 LQKENI come from the germline V gene. The J segment lost 4 bases and the V segment lost 3 bases, leaving 3 bases of the junction unmatched. CDR3 region: CASSPQGLAGYNEQFF. The CDR3 nucleotides read TGTGCCAGCTCACCCCAGGGACTAGCGGGATACAATGAGCAGTTCTTC.

This clone was observed at least ten times. For the CDR3, the DNA is TGTGCCAGCAGGACGACAGGGATTACTTCACCCCTCCACTTT. Translation: CASRTTGITSPLHF. The chain recombines TRBV6-5 with TRBJ1-6; 7 bases map to TRBD1. CDR1 is MNHEY, CDR2 SVGAGI, per germline. V was clipped by 6 bases and J by 9 bases; unmatched bases: 8. This CDR3 has 14 residues.

J is TRBJ1-1 and V is TRBV27, with D possibly TRBD1 on 5 matching bases. The germline V gene has CDR1 MNHEY and CDR2 SMNVEV (reference sequence). V was shortened by 7 bases and J by 1 base, with 13 bases between the two germline ends. This CDR3 contains 14 residues. The CDR3 region is CASNPGMGNTEAFF. In DNA, the CDR3 is TGTGCCAGCAACCCAGGGATGGGGAACACTGAAGCTTTCTTT.

The V and J genes are TRBV12-5 and TRBJ1-3; the match to TRBD1 covers 7 bases. Trimming at V came to 2 bases and at J to 3 bases, leaving 4 bases not matched to a gene. The CDR3 has 15 residues. Per germline, CDR1 LGHNT and CDR2 FRNRAP. Here the CDR3 reads CASGLSGQSGNTIYF. CDR3 in DNA: TGTGCTAGTGGTTTGTCGGGACAGAGTGGAAACACCATATATTTT.

This sequence joins TRBV5-1 and TRBJ2-5; TRBD1 is a possible D gene (6 bases). The CDR3 is made up of 15 amino acids. Between the trimmed V and J ends, which lost 6 bases and 5 bases, there was a span of 20 bases. Germline-derived CDR1 and CDR2 are SGHRS and YFSETQ. In nucleotides, the CDR3 is TGCGCCAGCAACGGACAGTCCCGAGAGGGGGAGACCCAGTACTTC. This translates into CASNGQSREGETQYF.

The chain has TRBV2 and TRBJ2-1, with TRBD2 identical over 12 bases. The CDR3 spans 16 residues. Germline V CDR1 and CDR2: SNHLY, FYNNEI. The trim removed 5 bases at V and 4 bases at J, leaving 6 bases unmatched. The CDR3: CASSSWTSGIYNEQFF. The CDR3 DNA sequence: TGTGCCAGCAGTTCCTGGACTAGCGGGATTTACAATGAGCAGTTCTTC.

The chain combines TRBV4-1 with TRBJ2-1, with D possibly matching TRBD2 (7 bases). The CDR3 loop spans 17 amino acids. V was pared by 4 bases and J by 1 base, with 17 bases between. Per germline, CDR1 MGHRA and CDR2 YSYEKL. CDR3 sequence (DNA): TGCGCCAGCAGCCCGCCGGGGGGCGTCGTGTCCTACAATGAGCAGTTCTTC. Its translation: CASSPPGGVVSYNEQFF.

The V and J genes are TRBV7-2 and TRBJ1-5, with D possibly being TRBD1 (6 bases). V gave up 5 bases and J gave up 5 bases, with 13 bases separating them. The CDR3 is 14 residues long. The germline V gene has CDR1 SGHTA and CDR2 FQGNSA. The CDR3 here is CASSTGTSHQPQHF. The CDR3 DNA is TGTGCCAGCAGCACCGGGACATCTCATCAGCCCCAGCATTTT. The full variable domain, its missing parts supplied by reference TRBV7-2 and TRBJ1-5, is GAGVSQSPSNKVTEKGKDVELRCDPISGHTALYWYRQSLGQGLEFLIYFQGNSAPDKSGLPSDRFSAERTGGSVSTLTIQRTQQEDSAVYLCASSTGTSHQPQHFGDGTRLSIL.

V gene TRBV5-5 combines with J gene TRBJ2-2; D gene unclear. The CDR3 length is 12 residues. V was trimmed by 3 bases and J by 5 bases, leaving 5 bases between them. From germline, CDR1 is SGHKS and CDR2 YYEKEE (reference sequence). The chain's CDR3 is CASSYSTGELFF. CDR3 nucleotides: TGTGCCAGCAGCTACAGTACCGGGGAGCTGTTTTTT. The whole variable domain, remainder taken from reference TRBV5-5 and TRBJ2-2, is DAGVTQSPTHLIKTRGQQVTLRCSPISGHKSVSWYQQVLGQGPQFIFQYYEKEERGRGNFPDRFSARQFPNYSSELNVNALLLGDSALYLCASSYSTGELFFGEGSRLTVL.

The V and J genes are TRBV14 and TRBJ2-7; TRBD1 aligns across 8 bases. Germline-derived CDR1 and CDR2 are SGHDN and FVKESK. V was pared by 6 bases and J by 0 bases, with 7 bases of the junction left unmatched. The CDR3 is 15 residues long. CDR3 nucleotide sequence: TGTGCCAGCAGTAGTTCACAGGGGGGCTCCTACGAGCAGTACTTC. Translating it yields CASSSSQGGSYEQYF. Supplemented by reference TRBV14 and TRBJ2-7, the full variable domain reads EAGVTQFPSHSVIEKGQTVTLRCDPISGHDNLYWYRRVMGKEIKFLLHFVKESKQDESGMPNNRFLAERTGGTYSTLKVQPAELEDSGVYFCASSSSQGGSYEQYFGPGTRLTVT.

This clone was picked up one time. The chain links TRBV7-8 to TRBJ1-2, with a weak D call TRBD1 (6 bases). Trimming left V 3 bases short and J 0 bases short, with 11 bases between. CDR3 length: 15 amino acids. CDR1 and CDR2 (germline): SGHVS, FQNEAQ. The CDR3 bases are TGTGCCAGCAGCTTTCCGGGACAACCTAACTATGGCTACACCTTC. This sequence encodes CASSFPGQPNYGYTF. The full variable domain, in which reference TRBV7-8 and TRBJ1-2 provide the parts outside the CDR3, is GAGVSQSPRYKVAKRGQDVALRCDPISGHVSLFWYQQALGQGPEFLTYFQNEAQLDKSGLPSDRFFAERPEGSVSTLKIQRTQQEDSAVYLCASSFPGQPNYGYTFGSGTRLTVV.

The gene calls are TRBV7-3 and TRBJ1-3; TRBD1 is a possible D gene (5 bases). CDR3 size: 16 residues. Trimming pared 9 bases from V and 0 bases from J, leaving 18 bases between. CDR1 and CDR2 (germline): SGHTA, FQGTGA. The CDR3 protein is CARTEIGRFSGNTIYF. CDR3 sequence (DNA): TGTGCCAGGACAGAAATAGGAAGATTCTCTGGAAACACCATATATTTT.

With regard to this clone: This same CDR3 is encoded by further DNA sequences in the sample. The genes are TRBV7-6 and TRBJ2-7; 10 bases fit TRBD1. With 1 base clipped from V and 4 bases from J, the junction kept 1 base outside the gene matches. From germline, CDR1 is SGHVS and CDR2 FNYEAQ. CDR3 length: 14 residues. CDR3 bases: TGTGCCAGCAGCTTAGGACAGGGGGCTTACGAGCAGTACTTC. It yields the protein CASSLGQGAYEQYF.

This chain uses TRBV5-1 with TRBJ2-1, with a weak D call TRBD1 (6 bases). The CDR3 is 13 residues long. CDR1 and CDR2 (germline): SGHRS, YFSETQ. Trimming took 2 bases from V and 6 from J, leaving 9 bases between them. CDR3 in amino acids: CASSFAGANEQFF. CDR3 sequence (DNA): TGCGCCAGCAGCTTCGCAGGGGCCAATGAGCAGTTCTTC.

This clone appeared a few times. The V and J genes are TRBV29-1 and TRBJ1-2, with TRBD1 matching over 12 bases. Germline V gene sequence: CDR1 SQVTM, CDR2 ANQGSEA. With V trimmed by 5 bases and J by 7 bases, 5 bases remained unmatched. The CDR3 spans 13 residues. In nucleotides, the CDR3 is TGCAGCGTTAGCGGGACAGGGGGCTTTGGCTACACCTTC. Its protein product is CSVSGTGGFGYTF.

The chain carries TRBV28 and TRBJ1-6, with TRBD1 identical over 8 bases. CDR1 is MDHEN and CDR2 is SYDVKM in the germline V gene. This CDR3 is built from 14 residues. V shed 5 bases and J 10 bases; nucleotides not matched to a gene: 7. In nucleotides, the CDR3 is TGTGCCAGCAGTCCCGGACAGGGAAGATCACCCCTCCACTTT. Protein: CASSPGQGRSPLHF.

The chain has TRBV10-3 and TRBJ2-2; 7 nucleotides match TRBD1. Unmatched junction bases numbered 0, after V lost 8 bases and J lost 6 bases. Germline lookup yields CDR1 ENHRY and CDR2 SYGVKD. The CDR3 is 11 residues long. CDR3 in amino acids: CAIGTAGELFF. DNA for the CDR3: TGTGCCATCGGGACAGCCGGGGAGCTGTTTTTT.

The genes are TRBV5-1 and TRBJ2-3; D ambiguous. In germline, CDR1 is SGHRS, CDR2 YFSETQ. V lost 4 bases and J 4 bases, leaving 4 bases between the germline ends. There are 11 residues in the CDR3. CDR3 nucleotide sequence: TGCGCCAGCAGCCTTGCAGATACGCAGTATTTT. It codes for CASSLADTQYF.

The V and J genes are TRBV27 and TRBJ2-1; 13 nucleotides match TRBD2. With 5 bases clipped from V and 3 bases from J, the junction kept 7 bases outside the gene matches. This CDR3 spans 17 amino acids. CDR1 is MNHEY, CDR2 SMNVEV, per germline (reference sequence). CDR3 DNA sequence: TGTGCCAGCAGTCCCGGGACTAGCGGGACCAACTACAATGAGCAGTTCTTC. Its protein product is CASSPGTSGTNYNEQFF.

The CDR3 loop reads CASSPAGNYGYTF. The CDR3 DNA reads as TGTGCCAGCAGCCCCGCGGGGAATTATGGCTACACCTTC. J is TRBJ1-2 and V is TRBV12-3 or TRBV12-4, with D uncertain. This CDR3 is built from 13 residues. V was clipped by 6 bases and J by 5 bases, with 13 bases between them.

This chain uses TRBV2 with TRBJ2-7, with 10 bases aligning to TRBD2. The CDR3 loop spans 15 amino acids. J lost 7 bases, V lost 8 bases, and 14 bases had no gene match. Looked up from germline, CDR1 is SNHLY and CDR2 is FYNNEI. CDR3 in DNA: TGTGCCAGCCGCGCCGAATTAGCGGGAGGTAGTGAGCAGTACTTC. This codes for CASRAELAGGSEQYF.

This sequence joins TRBV28 and TRBJ2-2, with 15 bases matching TRBD2. The CDR3 is 22 residues long. Germline V gene sequence: CDR1 MDHEN, CDR2 SYDVKM. J gave up 6 bases and V 5 bases, and 22 bases lay outside the gene matches. This CDR3 reads CASSPPQGTSGGPLVRAGELFF. DNA for the CDR3: TGTGCCAGCAGTCCCCCTCAAGGGACTAGCGGGGGGCCCTTAGTCAGGGCCGGGGAGCTGTTTTTT.

This clone has at least ten counts. The chain is built from TRBV19 and TRBJ1-2; 9 nucleotides align to TRBD1. The CDR3 contains 15 residues. The germline V gene encodes CDR1 LNHDA and CDR2 SQIVND (reference sequence). The V and J ends lost 8 bases and 6 bases, in that order; junction bases with no gene match: 13. The CDR3 DNA follows: TGTGCCAGTCACCGAGACGGGGACAGGGTCCATGGCTACACCTTC. The encoded protein is CASHRDGDRVHGYTF.

This clone is a singleton in its sample. The chain joins TRBV10-2 to TRBJ2-1, with 8 positions matching TRBD2. J was trimmed by 6 bases and V by 0 bases; bases with no gene match: 10. Germline V gives CDR1 WSHSY, CDR2 SAAADI. The CDR3 covers 17 residues. The CDR3 protein is CASSESHTGGPVNEQFF. Here the CDR3 DNA reads TGCGCCAGCAGTGAGTCCCATACGGGAGGGCCGGTCAATGAGCAGTTCTTC.

The chain joins TRBV28 to TRBJ1-3; 7 nucleotides align to TRBD1. CDR1 is MDHEN, CDR2 SYDVKM, per germline. V lost 4 bases to trimming and J lost 4 bases; unmatched junction nucleotides: 4. CDR3 length: 14 amino acids. The CDR3, as DNA: TGTGCCAGCAGTTCGACAGGGAAGGGAAACACCATATATTTT. Translation gives CASSSTGKGNTIYF.

CDR3 coding DNA: TGTGCCAGCAGTAAAACGGGCGGGTTCCGGGATACGCAGTATTTT. Translation gives CASSKTGGFRDTQYF. The genes are TRBV6-2 or TRBV6-3 and TRBJ2-3, with D possibly TRBD2 on 5 matching bases. Trimming stripped 5 bases from V and 6 bases from J, with 18 bases between. The CDR3 is made up of 15 amino acids. Germline V gene lookup returns CDR1 MNHEY and CDR2 SVGEGT.

The V and J genes are TRBV14 and TRBJ2-2, with 8 bases matching TRBD1. Germline values: CDR1 SGHDN, CDR2 FVKESK. With V trimmed by 0 bases and J by 6 bases, 12 bases remained unmatched. The length of the CDR3 is 18 residues. CDR3 coding DNA: TGTGCCAGCAGCCAAGATTGGACAGGGTTTAAGTTCGCCGGGGAGCTGTTTTTT. Translated, it gives CASSQDWTGFKFAGELFF. Filled out from reference TRBV14 and TRBJ2-2, the complete variable domain reads EAGVTQFPSHSVIEKGQTVTLRCDPISGHDNLYWYRRVMGKEIKFLLHFVKESKQDESGMPNNRFLAERTGGTYSTLKVQPAELEDSGVYFCASSQDWTGFKFAGELFFGEGSRLTVL.

This chain connects TRBV6-2 or TRBV6-3 to TRBJ2-3; 9 bases are a match to TRBD2. Germline loops: CDR1 MNHEY, CDR2 SVGEGT. The trim removed 2 bases at V and 2 bases at J, leaving 5 bases unmatched. The CDR3 extends over 16 amino acids. CDR3 loop: CASSYILAGFTDTQYF. The CDR3 DNA reads as TGTGCCAGCAGTTACATCCTAGCGGGGTTCACAGATACGCAGTATTTT.

This clone is a singleton in its sample. The chain couples TRBV28 to TRBJ1-5, with D maybe TRBD1 (5 bases). V lost 2 bases and J lost 4, with 21 bases in between. Germline CDR1 and CDR2: MDHEN and SYDVKM. The CDR3 runs 18 residues. The CDR3 nucleotides are TGTGCCAGCAGTTTAGCTTCAGGTGGGGCGCTCCTTAATCAGCCCCAGCATTTT. Its translation is CASSLASGGALLNQPQHF.